What follows is one T cell receptor beta chain and its context. CDR1 is MNHEY and CDR2 is SVGEGT in the germline V gene. Unmatched junction bases numbered 11, after V lost 10 bases and J lost 12 bases. The CDR3 totals 14 residues. TCRdb reprocessed the RT-PCR reads with MiXCR, giving one entry per CDR3 protein. The data hold about 680,000 distinct CDR3 sequences, with around 14% observed a single time. V is TRBV6-2 or TRBV6-3 and J is TRBJ2-1; 14 bases match TRBD2. The sequenced sample was memory CD4+ T cells from blood. The TCR was taken from a female donor in good health, serving as a healthy control. CDR3 protein: CATNRGLAGAVQFF. CDR3 DNA sequence: TGTGCCACCAACCGGGGACTAGCGGGAGCCGTGCAGTTCTTC.